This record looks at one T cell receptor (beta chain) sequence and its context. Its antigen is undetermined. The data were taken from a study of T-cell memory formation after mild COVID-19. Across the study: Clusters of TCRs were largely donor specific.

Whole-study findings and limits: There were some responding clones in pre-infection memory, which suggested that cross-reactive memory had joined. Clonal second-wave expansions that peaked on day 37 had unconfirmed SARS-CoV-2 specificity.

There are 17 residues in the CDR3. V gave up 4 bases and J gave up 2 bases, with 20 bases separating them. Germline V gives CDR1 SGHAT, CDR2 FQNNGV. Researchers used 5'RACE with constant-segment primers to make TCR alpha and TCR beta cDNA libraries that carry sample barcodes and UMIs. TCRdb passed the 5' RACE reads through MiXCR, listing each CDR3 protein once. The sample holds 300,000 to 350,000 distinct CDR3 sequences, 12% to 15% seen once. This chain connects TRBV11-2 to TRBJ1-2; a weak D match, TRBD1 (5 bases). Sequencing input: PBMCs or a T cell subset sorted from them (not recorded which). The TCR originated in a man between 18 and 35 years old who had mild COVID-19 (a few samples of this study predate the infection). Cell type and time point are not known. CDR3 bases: TGTGCCAGCAGCTCATGGCATGAAGGACAATCGAACTATGGCTACACCTTC. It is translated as CASSSWHEGQSNYGYTF.